The rows below give T cell receptor beta chains drawn from one sample of a study of blood T cell repertoires in COVID-19. Some clones are missing from TCRdb's copy, which holds only in-frame ones; the method was immunoSEQ multiplex PCR. Of about 200,000 clones detected, about 85% appear once; the ten largest clones hold about 22%. The specimen sequenced was peripheral blood. The receptor set was obtained from a man aged 60 to 75 with active or convalescent COVID-19. Both conserved end residues are part of each CDR3. The D gene is left open where the match is weak. Some rows have no size entry. The others give once, few or many, or a class for an expanded clone.

D gene: .
clone size: .
V gene: TRBV13
J gene: TRBJ1-1
CDR3 DNA: TGTGCCAGCAGCTCCTTGACAGAAACTATGAACACTGAAGCTTTCTTT
CDR3 protein: CASSSLTETMNTEAFF

D gene: TRBD1
clone size: .
V gene: TRBV3-1/TRBV3-2
J gene: TRBJ1-2
CDR3 DNA: TGTGCCAGTGGAGGACAGGGTATTAACTATGGCTACACCTTC
CDR3 protein: CASGGQGINYGYTF

D gene: .
clone size: .
V gene: TRBV3-1/TRBV3-2
J gene: TRBJ2-2
CDR3 DNA: TGTGCCAGCAGCCCGACACGGACTATCCTCACCGGGGAGCTGTTTTTT
CDR3 protein: CASSPTRTILTGELFF

D gene: .
clone size: .
V gene: TRBV4-1
J gene: TRBJ1-1
CDR3 DNA: TGCGCCAGCAGCCAAGTCAACAGGGAAGGCACTGAAGCTTTCTTT
CDR3 protein: CASSQVNREGTEAFF

D gene: .
clone size: once
V gene: TRBV2
J gene: TRBJ1-1
CDR3 DNA: TGTGCCAGCAGTTCCGACAGGAGAAGCACTGAAGCTTTCTTT
CDR3 protein: CASSSDRRSTEAFF

D gene: .
clone size: once
V gene: TRBV18
J gene: TRBJ2-1
CDR3 DNA: TGTGCCAGCTCACCTGAGTATAGAGGGAACAATGAGCAGTTCTTC
CDR3 protein: CASSPEYRGNNEQFF

D gene: TRBD1
clone size: .
V gene: TRBV5-6
J gene: TRBJ1-5
CDR3 DNA: TGTGCCAGCAGTACCAACGCAGGGGGCCGGGAGCCCCAGCATTTT
CDR3 protein: CASSTNAGGREPQHF

D gene: TRBD1
clone size: once
V gene: TRBV27
J gene: TRBJ1-6
CDR3 DNA: TGTGCCAGCAGTTCGACAGGGTCGCATTCACCCCTCCACTTT
CDR3 protein: CASSSTGSHSPLHF

D gene: .
clone size: .
V gene: TRBV29-1
J gene: TRBJ2-7
CDR3 DNA: TGCAGCGTTGTGAGCAGGGTTCTCGACGAGCAGTACTTC
CDR3 protein: CSVVSRVLDEQYF

D gene: .
clone size: .
V gene: TRBV19
J gene: TRBJ1-2
CDR3 DNA: TGTGCCAGTAGTAAGACAGAATTAATCGGCTATGGCTACACCTTC
CDR3 protein: CASSKTELIGYGYTF

D gene: .
clone size: .
V gene: TRBV29-1
J gene: TRBJ1-1
CDR3 DNA: TGCAGCGTTGACAACCCGGTCAGGGAGGGGACTGAAGCTTTCTTT
CDR3 protein: CSVDNPVREGTEAFF

D gene: TRBD2
clone size: .
V gene: TRBV19
J gene: TRBJ2-3
CDR3 DNA: TGTGCCAGTAGTAAGGTGTTTGCGGGGGGCACAGATACGCAGTATTTT
CDR3 protein: CASSKVFAGGTDTQYF

D gene: .
clone size: .
V gene: TRBV5-1
J gene: TRBJ1-1
CDR3 DNA: TGCGCCAGCAGCTTGGAACAGAAGAACACTGAAGCTTTCTTT
CDR3 protein: CASSLEQKNTEAFF

D gene: TRBD1
clone size: .
V gene: TRBV18
J gene: TRBJ2-3
CDR3 DNA: TGTGCCAGCTCACCTTTGGACAGGGGGCTCACAGATACGCAGTATTTT
CDR3 protein: CASSPLDRGLTDTQYF

D gene: TRBD1
clone size: .
V gene: TRBV3-1/TRBV3-2
J gene: TRBJ1-2
CDR3 DNA: TGTGCCAGCAGCCAATCAGGGGGCTATGGCTACACCTTC
CDR3 protein: CASSQSGGYGYTF

D gene: .
clone size: .
V gene: TRBV5-6
J gene: TRBJ2-2
CDR3 DNA: TGTGCCAGCAGCCTCGGGGGATTGAACACCGGGGAGCTGTTTTTT
CDR3 protein: CASSLGGLNTGELFF

D gene: TRBD1
clone size: .
V gene: TRBV25-1
J gene: TRBJ1-1
CDR3 DNA: TGTGCCAGCAGTGGGACAGGGAGGACGGACACTGAAGCTTTCTTT
CDR3 protein: CASSGTGRTDTEAFF

D gene: .
clone size: .
V gene: TRBV12-2
J gene: TRBJ2-7
CDR3 DNA: TGTGCAAGTCGCCCTCCAGGGTGGGGTTACGAGCAGTACTTC
CDR3 protein: CASRPPGWGYEQYF

D gene: TRBD1
clone size: .
V gene: TRBV5-5
J gene: TRBJ2-5
CDR3 DNA: TGTGCCAGCAGCTTAAGGGACAGCCCAGAAAGAGAGACCCAGTACTTC
CDR3 protein: CASSLRDSPERETQYF

D gene: TRBD1
clone size: few
V gene: TRBV24-1
J gene: TRBJ1-2
CDR3 DNA: TGTGCCACCAGTGATCGGACAGGGGAGAACTATGGCTACACCTTC
CDR3 protein: CATSDRTGENYGYTF